This T cell receptor (beta chain) was documented in a study of control samples from healthy donors and cancer patients. Trimming removed 5 bases from V and 10 bases from J, with 12 bases in between. Germline V gene lookup returns CDR1 LNHDA and CDR2 SQIVND (reference sequence). This CDR3 region has 13 residues. Sequencing used immunoSEQ multiplex PCR; TCRdb keeps in-frame clones, though not all of them. The sample has about 73,000 clones; 94% are singletons. The sequencing input was blood. The chain employs TRBV19 and TRBJ1-6; no reliable D call. This sequence originates from a middle-aged woman in good health. The CDR3 protein is CASSADAGSPLHF. CDR3 coding DNA: TGTGCCAGTAGTGCTGACGCGGGGTCACCCCTCCACTTT.